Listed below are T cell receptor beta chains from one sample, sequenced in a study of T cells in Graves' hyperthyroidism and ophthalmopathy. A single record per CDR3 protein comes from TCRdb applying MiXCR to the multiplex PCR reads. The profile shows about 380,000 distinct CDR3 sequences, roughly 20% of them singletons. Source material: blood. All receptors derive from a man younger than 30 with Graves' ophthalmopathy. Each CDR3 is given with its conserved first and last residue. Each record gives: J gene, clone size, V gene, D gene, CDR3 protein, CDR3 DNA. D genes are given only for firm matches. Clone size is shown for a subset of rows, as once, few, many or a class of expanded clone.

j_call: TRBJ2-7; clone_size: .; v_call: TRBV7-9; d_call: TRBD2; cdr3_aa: CASSPRTSGAYEQYF; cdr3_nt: TGTGCCAGCAGCCCACGGACTAGCGGGGCCTACGAGCAGTACTTC
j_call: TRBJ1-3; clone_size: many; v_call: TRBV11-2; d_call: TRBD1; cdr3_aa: CASSFPTGNAGNTIYF; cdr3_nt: TGTGCCAGCAGCTTCCCGACAGGGAACGCCGGAAACACCATATATTTT
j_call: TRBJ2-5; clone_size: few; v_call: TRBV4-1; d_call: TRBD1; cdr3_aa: CASSQGGGQGQETQYF; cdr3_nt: TGCGCCAGCAGCCAAGGGGGGGGACAGGGCCAAGAGACCCAGTACTTC
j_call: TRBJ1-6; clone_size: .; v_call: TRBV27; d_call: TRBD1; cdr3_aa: CATGGQGISPLHF; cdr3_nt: TGTGCCACTGGGGGACAGGGCATCTCACCCCTCCACTTT
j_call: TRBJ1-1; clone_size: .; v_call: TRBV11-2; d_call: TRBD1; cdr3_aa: CASSPPTGETEAFF; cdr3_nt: TGTGCCAGCAGCCCACCGACAGGGGAAACTGAAGCTTTCTTT
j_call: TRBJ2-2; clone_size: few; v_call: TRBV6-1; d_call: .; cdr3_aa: CASRPGPVGELFF; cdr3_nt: TGTGCCAGCAGACCGGGACCCGTGGGGGAGCTGTTTTTT
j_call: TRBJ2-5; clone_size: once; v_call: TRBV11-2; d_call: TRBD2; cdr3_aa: CASSPAPDPLLAGGLRGTQYF; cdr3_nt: TGTGCCAGCAGCCCCGCCCCCGACCCCCTTCTAGCGGGGGGGCTCCGAGGGACCCAGTACTTC
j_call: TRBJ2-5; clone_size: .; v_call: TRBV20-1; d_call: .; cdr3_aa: CSASWDSHTQETQYF; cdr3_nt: TGCAGTGCTAGTTGGGATAGCCATACACAAGAGACCCAGTACTTC
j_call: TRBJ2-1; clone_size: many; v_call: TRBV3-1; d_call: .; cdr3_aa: CASSPGATLYGDEQFF; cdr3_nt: TGTGCCAGCAGCCCGGGGGCGACCCTCTACGGAGATGAGCAGTTCTTC
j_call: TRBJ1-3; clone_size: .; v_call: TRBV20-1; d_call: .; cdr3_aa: CSAYSGNTIYF; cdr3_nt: TGCAGTGCCTACTCTGGAAACACCATATATTTT
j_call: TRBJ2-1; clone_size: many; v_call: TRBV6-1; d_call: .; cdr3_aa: CASTRSHNEQFF; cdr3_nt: TGTGCCAGCACGAGGAGCCACAATGAGCAGTTCTTC
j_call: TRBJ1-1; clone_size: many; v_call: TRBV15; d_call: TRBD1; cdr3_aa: CATSHRQGWTEAFF; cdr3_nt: TGTGCCACCAGCCATCGACAGGGTTGGACTGAAGCTTTCTTT
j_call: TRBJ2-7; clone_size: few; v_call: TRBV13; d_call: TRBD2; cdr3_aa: CASSVAGGVSYEQYF; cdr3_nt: TGTGCCAGCAGCGTAGCGGGGGGGGTCTCCTACGAGCAGTACTTC
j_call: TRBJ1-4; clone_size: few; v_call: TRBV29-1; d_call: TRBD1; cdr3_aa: CSPRRGLDEKLFF; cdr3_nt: TGCAGTCCCCGGAGGGGGCTCGATGAAAAACTGTTTTTT
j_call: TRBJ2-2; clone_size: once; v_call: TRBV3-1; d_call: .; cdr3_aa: CASSQEPGELFF; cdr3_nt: TGTGCCAGCAGCCAAGAACCCGGGGAGCTGTTTTTT
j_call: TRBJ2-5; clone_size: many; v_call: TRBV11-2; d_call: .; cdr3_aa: CASSRESTSRETQYF; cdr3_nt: TGTGCCAGCAGCAGGGAATCGACATCCCGGGAGACCCAGTACTTC
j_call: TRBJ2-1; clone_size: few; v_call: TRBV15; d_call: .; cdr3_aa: CATSRDLGASMQFF; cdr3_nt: TGTGCCACCAGCAGAGATTTAGGGGCCAGTATGCAGTTCTTC
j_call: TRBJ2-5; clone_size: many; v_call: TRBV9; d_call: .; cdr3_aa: CASSVAPGETQYF; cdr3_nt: TGTGCCAGCAGCGTAGCTCCTGGGGAGACCCAGTACTTC
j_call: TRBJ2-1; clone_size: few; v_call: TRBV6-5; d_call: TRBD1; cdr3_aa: CASSYSSGQGDNEQFF; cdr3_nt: TGTGCCAGCAGTTACTCTAGTGGGCAGGGGGACAATGAGCAGTTCTTC
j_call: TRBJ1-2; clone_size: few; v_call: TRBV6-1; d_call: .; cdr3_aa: CASSTRDIDGYTF; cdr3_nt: TGTGCCAGCAGTACACGGGACATCGATGGCTACACCTTC
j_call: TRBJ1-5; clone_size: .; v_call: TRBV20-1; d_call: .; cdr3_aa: CSARGGGENQPQHF; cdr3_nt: TGCAGTGCTAGAGGGGGGGGTGAGAATCAGCCCCAGCATTTT
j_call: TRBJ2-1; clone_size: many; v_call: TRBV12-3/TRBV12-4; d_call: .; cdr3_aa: CASRTQLGDLRNEQFF; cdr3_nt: TGTGCCAGCAGAACCCAACTAGGGGACCTAAGGAATGAGCAGTTCTTC
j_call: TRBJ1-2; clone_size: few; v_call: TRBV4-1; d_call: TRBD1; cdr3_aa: CASSQDPDRVLGYTF; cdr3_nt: TGCGCCAGCAGCCAAGATCCCGACAGGGTGCTTGGCTACACCTTC
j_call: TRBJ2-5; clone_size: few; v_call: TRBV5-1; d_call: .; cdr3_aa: CASSIFSGLQETQYF; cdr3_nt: TGCGCCAGCAGCATCTTTAGCGGACTCCAAGAGACCCAGTACTTC
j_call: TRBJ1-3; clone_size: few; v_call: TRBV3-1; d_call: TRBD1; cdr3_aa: CASSQMTGAGNTIYF; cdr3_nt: TGTGCCAGCAGCCAGATGACAGGGGCTGGAAACACCATATATTTT
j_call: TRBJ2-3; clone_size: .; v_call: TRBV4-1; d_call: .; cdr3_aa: CASSPPLGRVGTDTQYF; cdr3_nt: TGCGCCAGCAGCCCGCCTTTAGGCAGGGTGGGCACAGATACGCAGTATTTT
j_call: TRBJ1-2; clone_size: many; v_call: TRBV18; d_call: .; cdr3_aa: CASSDGRPYGYTF; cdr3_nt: TGTGCCAGCTCCGACGGAAGGCCTTATGGCTACACCTTC
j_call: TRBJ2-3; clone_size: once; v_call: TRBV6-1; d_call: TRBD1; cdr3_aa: CAMRSGTGDADTQYF; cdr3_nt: TGTGCCATGCGCTCCGGGACAGGCGACGCAGATACGCAGTATTTT
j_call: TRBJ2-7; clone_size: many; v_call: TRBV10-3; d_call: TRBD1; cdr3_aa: CAISGTDYEQYF; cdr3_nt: TGTGCCATCAGCGGGACAGATTACGAGCAGTACTTC
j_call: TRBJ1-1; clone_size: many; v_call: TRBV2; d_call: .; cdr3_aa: CASGSYRLNTEAFF; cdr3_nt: TGTGCCAGCGGCAGCTACCGGTTAAACACTGAAGCTTTCTTT
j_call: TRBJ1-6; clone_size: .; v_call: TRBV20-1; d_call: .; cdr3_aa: CSARDSAQYDNSPLHF; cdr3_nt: TGCAGTGCTAGGGACAGCGCCCAGTATGATAATTCACCCCTCCACTTT
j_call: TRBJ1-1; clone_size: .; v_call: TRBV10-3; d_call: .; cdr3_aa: CAIRSVNTEAFF; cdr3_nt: TGTGCCATCAGGTCTGTGAACACTGAAGCTTTCTTT
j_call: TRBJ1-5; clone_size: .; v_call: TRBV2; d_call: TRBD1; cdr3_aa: CASMTGGDNQPQHF; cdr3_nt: TGTGCCAGCATGACAGGGGGCGACAATCAGCCCCAGCATTTT
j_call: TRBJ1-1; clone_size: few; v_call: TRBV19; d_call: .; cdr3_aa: CASRSGNTEAFF; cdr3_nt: TGTGCCAGTAGAAGCGGAAACACTGAAGCTTTCTTT
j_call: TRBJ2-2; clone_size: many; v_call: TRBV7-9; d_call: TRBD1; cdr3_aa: CASSLDRGQVGELFF; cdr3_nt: TGTGCCAGCAGCTTGGACAGGGGGCAAGTCGGGGAGCTGTTTTTT
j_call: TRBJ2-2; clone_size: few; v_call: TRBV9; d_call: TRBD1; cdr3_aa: CASSDPTGVGTGELFF; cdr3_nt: TGTGCCAGCAGCGACCCCACAGGGGTGGGCACCGGGGAGCTGTTTTTT
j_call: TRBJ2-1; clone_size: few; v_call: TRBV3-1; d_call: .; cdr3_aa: CASSQALAEQFF; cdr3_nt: TGTGCCAGCAGCCAAGCCCTAGCGGAGCAGTTCTTC
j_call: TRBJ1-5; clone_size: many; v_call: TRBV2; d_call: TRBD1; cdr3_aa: CASSRQGTNQPQHF; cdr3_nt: TGTGCCAGCAGTCGACAGGGCACCAATCAGCCCCAGCATTTT
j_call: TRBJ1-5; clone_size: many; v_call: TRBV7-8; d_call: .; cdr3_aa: CASSLGWGGNQPQHF; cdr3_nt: TGTGCCAGCAGCTTAGGTTGGGGAGGCAATCAGCCCCAGCATTTT
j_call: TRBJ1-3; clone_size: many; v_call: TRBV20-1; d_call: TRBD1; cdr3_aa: CSARAGQINTIYF; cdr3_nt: TGCAGTGCTAGAGCGGGACAGATAAACACCATATATTTT
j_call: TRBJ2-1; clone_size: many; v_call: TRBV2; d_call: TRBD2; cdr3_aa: CASKSSGGRGEQFF; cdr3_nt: TGTGCCAGCAAGTCTAGCGGGGGGCGGGGTGAGCAGTTCTTC
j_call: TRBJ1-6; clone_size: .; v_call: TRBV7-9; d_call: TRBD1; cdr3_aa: CASSSAGTGGNSPLHF; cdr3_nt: TGTGCCAGCAGCTCTGCGGGGACAGGGGGTAATTCACCCCTCCACTTT
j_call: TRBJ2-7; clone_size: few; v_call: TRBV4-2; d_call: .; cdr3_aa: CASSSRSPHEQYF; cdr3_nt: TGTGCCAGCAGCTCCCGATCCCCCCACGAGCAGTACTTC
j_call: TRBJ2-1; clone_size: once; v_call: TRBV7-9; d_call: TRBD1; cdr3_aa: CASTGQGFYEQFF; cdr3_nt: TGTGCCAGTACCGGACAGGGGTTCTACGAGCAGTTCTTC
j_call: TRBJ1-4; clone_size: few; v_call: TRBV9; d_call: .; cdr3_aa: CASSVRGSPEKLFF; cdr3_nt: TGTGCCAGCAGCGTAAGGGGGTCCCCTGAAAAACTGTTTTTT
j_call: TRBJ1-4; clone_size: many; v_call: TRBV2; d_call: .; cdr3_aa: CASSPPSEAYLVEKLFF; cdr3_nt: TGTGCCAGCAGTCCTCCCTCCGAAGCTTACTTAGTTGAAAAACTGTTTTTT
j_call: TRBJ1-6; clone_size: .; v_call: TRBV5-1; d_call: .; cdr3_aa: CASSLYELNSPLHF; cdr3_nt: TGCGCCAGCAGCTTGTACGAGTTGAATTCACCCCTCCACTTT
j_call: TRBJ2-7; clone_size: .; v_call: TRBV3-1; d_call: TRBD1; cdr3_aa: CASSPRDRAHEQYF; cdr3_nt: TGTGCCAGCAGCCCCAGGGACAGGGCCCACGAGCAGTACTTC
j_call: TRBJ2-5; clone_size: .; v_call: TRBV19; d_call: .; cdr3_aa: CASSVQGLRETQYF; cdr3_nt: TGTGCCAGTAGTGTGCAAGGACTACGAGAGACCCAGTACTTC
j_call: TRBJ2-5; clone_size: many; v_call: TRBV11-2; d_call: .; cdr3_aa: CASSSGEETQYF; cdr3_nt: TGTGCCAGCAGCTCGGGAGAAGAGACCCAGTACTTC
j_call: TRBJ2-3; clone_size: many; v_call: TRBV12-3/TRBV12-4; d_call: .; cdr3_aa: CASNSPADTQYF; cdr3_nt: TGTGCCAGCAATTCTCCCGCAGATACGCAGTATTTT
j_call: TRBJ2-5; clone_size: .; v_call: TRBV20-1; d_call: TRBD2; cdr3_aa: CSASSSGIRAGETQYF; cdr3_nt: TGCAGTGCTAGTTCTAGCGGGATTAGGGCCGGGGAGACCCAGTACTTC
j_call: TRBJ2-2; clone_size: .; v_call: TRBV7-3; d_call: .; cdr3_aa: CASSFQPGNTGELFF; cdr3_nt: TGTGCCAGCAGCTTTCAGCCAGGGAACACCGGGGAGCTGTTTTTT